The 20 T cell receptor beta chains below come from one sample, sequenced in a study of blood T cell repertoires in COVID-19. Sequencing was performed with immunoSEQ multiplex PCR; in TCRdb, only in-frame clones are kept and a portion is missing. The sample lists a few hundred thousand clones; roughly 85% were seen once. Specimen: PBMCs or T cells enriched from blood (not recorded which). The receptor set was obtained from a man aged 30 to 45 who had recovered from COVID-19.

In its sample, this clone was seen a few times. V and J are TRBV12-5 and TRBJ1-1; TRBD1 is a possible D gene (5 bases). Deletions cut 0 bases from V and 4 bases from J, with 9 bases between. The germline V gene encodes CDR1 LGHNT and CDR2 FRNRAP. The CDR3 is made up of 14 amino acids. The CDR3 protein is CASGLVGAPTEAFF. CDR3 sequence (DNA): TGTGCTAGTGGTTTGGTTGGGGCCCCCACTGAAGCTTTCTTT.

This rearrangement joins TRBV6-2 or TRBV6-3 to TRBJ1-2; a weak D match, TRBD1 (6 bases). This CDR3 spans 16 amino acids. V lost 0 bases, J lost 2 bases, and 13 bases lay in between. The germline gives CDR1 MNHEY, CDR2 SVGEGT. For the CDR3, the DNA is TGTGCCAGCAGTTACTCTCGCCTACAGGGCAACTATGGCTACACCTTC. Translating gives CASSYSRLQGNYGYTF.

This clone was found once. This chain connects TRBV2 to TRBJ2-1, with TRBD2 as a possible D gene (5 bases). This CDR3 is built from 13 residues. From germline, CDR1 is SNHLY and CDR2 FYNNEI. V was cut by 4 bases and J by 5 bases, with 9 bases left in between. The CDR3 reads CASSGLRDNEQFF. In DNA form, the CDR3 reads TGTGCCAGCAGTGGCTTGCGGGACAATGAGCAGTTCTTC.

CDR3 nucleotide sequence: TGTGCCAGCACCGACAGGGGCCCCGGGGACGGCTACACCTTC. Translation: CASTDRGPGDGYTF. This chain uses TRBV2 with TRBJ1-2; 8 bases map to TRBD1. The CDR3 has 14 residues. Germline CDR1 is SNHLY and CDR2 is FYNNEI. With V trimmed by 7 bases and J by 8 bases, 12 bases remained unmatched.

The chain is built from TRBV6-5 and TRBJ2-7, with a tentative D call TRBD2 (5 bases). CDR3 size: 15 residues. Germline V gives CDR1 MNHEY, CDR2 SVGAGI. The ends were cut back, 2 bases at V and 2 bases at J, with 13 bases in the middle. The CDR3 nucleotides are TGTGCCAGCAGTTACGGGCCCGAGGGCCCCTACGAGCAGTACTTC. Translation: CASSYGPEGPYEQYF.

The chain uses TRBV27 and TRBJ1-2; unclear D gene. Germline CDR1 and CDR2: MNHEY and SMNVEV (reference sequence). The CDR3 runs to 14 residues. V was clipped by 0 bases and J by 11 bases, with 16 bases between them. The CDR3 nucleotides read TGTGCCAGCAGTTTATCCGGGTTTCTGCCTGGGTACACCTTC. Translation gives CASSLSGFLPGYTF.

This sequence joins TRBV18 and TRBJ2-3, with 8 bases that match TRBD1. CDR3 length equals 15 residues. From germline, CDR1 is KGHSH and CDR2 LQKENI. Germline trimming cut 6 bases from V and 2 bases from J; bases unmatched to any gene: 7. This CDR3 reads CASSSGQGATDTQYF. The CDR3 DNA is TGTGCCAGCTCGTCAGGACAGGGTGCCACAGATACGCAGTATTTT.

The chain has TRBV9 and TRBJ2-1, with 12 bases lining up with TRBD2. CDR3 size: 16 residues. Trimming at V came to 5 bases and at J to 10 bases, leaving 13 bases not matched to a gene. Per germline, CDR1 SGDLS and CDR2 YYNGEE. CDR3 in DNA: TGTGCCAGCAGTGGGACCTCTAGCGGGGGGGCCCGGGAGCAGTTCTTC. Translated, it gives CASSGTSSGGAREQFF.

This clone was seen a single time. This chain links TRBV12-5 with TRBJ1-5; D not certain. Germline V gives CDR1 LGHNT, CDR2 FRNRAP. V lost 5 bases to trimming and J lost 3 bases, with 14 bases between them. The CDR3 length is 15 residues. CDR3 in DNA: TGTGCTAGTGGTCAGGAAATAGGTTCCAATCAGCCCCAGCATTTT. It specifies CASGQEIGSNQPQHF.

The rearrangement joins TRBV27 to TRBJ1-1, with a weak D call TRBD1 (6 bases). V was pared by 4 bases and J by 9 bases, with 21 bases between. CDR1 and CDR2 from the germline V gene are MNHEY and SMNVEV (reference sequence). The CDR3 has 15 amino acids. The CDR3 coding sequence is TGTGCCAGCAGTTCCACGACAGGCACGAGGGATCAAGCTTTCTTT. It yields the protein CASSSTTGTRDQAFF.

V usage is TRBV6-5 and J usage is TRBJ2-3; the D is unclear. Trimming left V 5 bases short and J 2 bases short, with 14 bases between. Per the germline V gene, CDR1 is MNHEY and CDR2 is SVGAGI. This CDR3 has 15 amino acids. CDR3 residues: CASSPRRRNTDTQYF. The CDR3 DNA reads TGTGCCAGCAGTCCCAGACGGAGAAACACAGATACGCAGTATTTT.

The V gene is TRBV7-9, the J gene TRBJ1-2, with 8 nucleotides matching TRBD1. The CDR3 runs 16 residues. The germline V gene has CDR1 SEHNR and CDR2 FQNEAQ (reference sequence). The V gene end was trimmed by 0 bases and the J gene end by 1 base; junction bases not matched to a gene: 4. In DNA, the CDR3 is TGTGCCAGCAGCTTAGCTGCCAGGGGGCTTAACTATGGCTACACCTTC. Its protein product is CASSLAARGLNYGYTF.

The rearrangement uses TRBV11-2 and TRBJ2-3; D perhaps matches TRBD2 (6 bases). CDR3 length: 14 amino acids. Trimming took 5 bases from V and 6 from J, leaving 15 bases between them. Germline-derived CDR1 and CDR2 are SGHAT and FQNNGV. CDR3 residues: CASSNRPGLDTQYF. The CDR3 bases are TGTGCCAGCAGCAACAGGCCGGGACTGGATACGCAGTATTTT.

This chain connects TRBV11-2 to TRBJ1-5; 7 nucleotides match TRBD1. Germline CDR1 is SGHAT and CDR2 is FQNNGV. V was clipped by 4 bases and J by 0 bases; unmatched bases: 6. The CDR3 is 16 residues long. The CDR3: CASSYGTANSNQPQHF. The CDR3 nucleotides are TGTGCCAGCAGCTATGGGACAGCAAATAGCAATCAGCCCCAGCATTTT.

This chain links TRBV30 with TRBJ2-3; 8 bases are a match to TRBD1. The V segment lost 6 bases and the J segment 0 bases; nucleotides outside the gene matches: 5. This CDR3 spans 14 amino acids. Germline V lookup: CDR1 GTSNPN, CDR2 SVGIG (reference sequence). CDR3 DNA sequence: TGTGCCTGCCTGACAGGGGAGAGCACAGATACGCAGTATTTT. This sequence encodes CACLTGESTDTQYF.

The chain is built from TRBV7-9 and TRBJ2-1, with TRBD1 identical over 7 bases. Losses at the gene ends were 3 bases for V and 7 bases for J; bases not matched to a gene: 6. The CDR3 loop spans 14 amino acids. Germline lookup yields CDR1 SEHNR and CDR2 FQNEAQ (reference sequence). CDR3 in amino acids: CASSFRDSQNEQFF. In DNA, the CDR3 is TGTGCCAGCAGCTTCCGGGACAGTCAGAATGAGCAGTTCTTC.

This chain uses TRBV19 with TRBJ1-2; the D gene is possibly TRBD1 (6 bases). Germline CDR1 and CDR2: LNHDA and SQIVND (reference sequence). V lost 7 bases and J lost 4, with 22 bases in between. There are 16 residues in the CDR3. CDR3: CASIRDDRRLIYGYTF. The CDR3 DNA follows: TGTGCCAGTATCAGAGATGACAGGAGACTAATCTATGGCTACACCTTC.

The V call is TRBV28, the J call TRBJ1-5; no clear D. The CDR3 loop spans 10 amino acids. CDR1 and CDR2 from the germline V gene are MDHEN and SYDVKM. The CDR3 nucleotides read TGTGCGGTCGGGGATCAGCCCCAGCATTTT. Encoded protein: CAVGDQPQHF.

The chain has TRBV6-5 and TRBJ2-3; 9 bases are shared with TRBD2. The J segment lost 3 bases and the V segment lost 6 bases, leaving 4 bases of the junction unmatched. CDR1 is MNHEY and CDR2 is SVGAGI in the germline V gene. The CDR3 has 14 residues. The CDR3 here is CASSAGGLTDTQYF. CDR3 coding DNA: TGTGCCAGCAGCGCGGGGGGGCTTACAGATACGCAGTATTTT.

This chain uses TRBV7-9 with TRBJ2-2; 10 bases match TRBD2. V was pared by 10 bases and J by 5 bases, with 7 bases of the junction left unmatched. This CDR3 has 14 residues. Germline V gene sequence: CDR1 SEHNR, CDR2 FQNEAQ (reference sequence). CDR3 sequence: CATTQRGGTGELFF. Written as DNA, the CDR3 is TGTGCCACCACCCAGCGGGGGGGAACCGGGGAGCTGTTTTTT. The whole variable domain, filled in from reference TRBV7-9 and TRBJ2-2, reads DTGVSQNPRHKITKRGQNVTFRCDPISEHNRLYWYRQTLGQGPEFLTYFQNEAQLEKSRLLSDRFSAERPKGSFSTLEIQRTEQGDSAMYLCATTQRGGTGELFFGEGSRLTVL.